This TCR beta chain was sequenced for a study of blood T cells in healthy people across ages. Study information: Per two T cells, template switching captured roughly one barcoded beta molecule.

Then a second PCR, running about 7 to 11 cycles, was carried out with a sample-barcoded 5' primer and a J-beta primer mix. TCRdb passed the 5' RACE reads through MiXCR, listing each CDR3 protein once. The data hold hundreds of thousands of distinct CDR3 sequences, with 58% observed a single time. This clonotype was seen more than once but under ten times. Germline lookup yields CDR1 DFQATT and CDR2 SNEGSKA (reference sequence). This CDR3 is 11 amino acids long. V lost 4 bases to trimming and J lost 5 bases, with 6 bases between them. The receptor comes from a man aged 30-40 years in good health. The sample consisted of blood. V usage is TRBV20-1 and J usage is TRBJ2-4; no clear D. CDR3 nucleotides: TGCAGTGCTACCCCGCAAAACATTCAGTACTTC. This codes for CSATPQNIQYF.